The 21 T cell receptor beta chains presented below share a single source sample, sequenced in a study of blood T cell repertoires in COVID-19. Sequenced by immunoSEQ multiplex PCR; TCRdb stores in-frame clones only, minus some. Of around 400,000 clones in the sample, approximately 88% are singletons; the top ten hold 0.95% to 1.5%. The sequenced material came from peripheral blood. These receptors originate from a man aged 40-49 years with acute or convalescent COVID-19.

V is TRBV30 and J is TRBJ2-7; 10 nucleotides line up with TRBD2. Per the germline V gene, CDR1 is GTSNPN and CDR2 is SVGIG (reference sequence). The CDR3 length is 16 residues. Unmatched junction bases numbered 5, after V lost 0 bases and J lost 0 bases. The CDR3 sequence: CAWSVTLAGASYEQYF. In DNA, the CDR3 is TGTGCCTGGAGTGTAACGCTAGCGGGAGCCTCCTACGAGCAGTACTTC.

Notes on this clone: The same CDR3 arises from other DNA sequences in this sample as well. The chain uses TRBV27 and TRBJ1-1; no clear D. The CDR3 runs 13 residues. With 2 bases removed from V and 1 base from J, the gap between germline ends came to 5 bases. CDR1 and CDR2 from the germline V gene are MNHEY and SMNVEV (reference sequence). The CDR3 protein is CASSLTGNTEAFF. CDR3 nucleotides: TGTGCCAGCAGTTTAACTGGGAACACTGAAGCTTTCTTT.

The CDR3 loop reads CASSLTVLEAFF. The CDR3 nucleotides are TGTGCCAGCAGTCTAACGGTCCTCGAAGCTTTCTTT. This chain uses TRBV12-3 or TRBV12-4 with TRBJ1-1, with D unclear. The CDR3 sequence is 12 residues long. V lost 5 bases, J lost 8 bases, and 12 bases lay in between.

The chain employs TRBV30 and TRBJ1-3; D unclear. V shed 0 bases and J shed 2 bases, with 5 bases lying between them. The CDR3 is made up of 13 amino acids. The germline V gene encodes CDR1 GTSNPN and CDR2 SVGIG (reference sequence). For the CDR3, the DNA is TGTGCCTGGAGTGTATCAGCTGGAAACACCATATATTTT. It is translated as CAWSVSAGNTIYF.

This clone came up a few times. J is TRBJ1-1 and V is TRBV6-1, with D uncertain. This CDR3 region has 12 residues. Deletions cut 2 bases from V and 7 bases from J, with 8 bases between. Per the germline V gene, CDR1 is MNHNS and CDR2 is SASEGT. The CDR3 here is CASSENVREAFF. The CDR3, as DNA: TGTGCCAGCAGTGAAAACGTGCGTGAAGCTTTCTTT.

The chain has TRBV5-8 and TRBJ2-1; the match to TRBD2 covers 7 bases. The CDR3 runs to 15 residues. Germline V gene data show CDR1 as SGHTS and CDR2 as YDEGEE. J lost 2 bases, V lost 2 bases, and 4 bases had no gene match. The CDR3 sequence: CASSLSGTTYNEQFF. The CDR3 DNA sequence: TGTGCCAGCAGCTTATCCGGGACTACCTACAATGAGCAGTTCTTC. Drawing the rest from reference TRBV5-8 and TRBJ2-1, the complete variable domain is EAGVTQSPTHLIKTRGQQATLRCSPISGHTSVYWYQQALGLGLQFLLWYDEGEERNRGNFPPRFSGRQFPNYSSELNVNALELEDSALYLCASSLSGTTYNEQFFGPGTRLTVL.

The chain carries TRBV6-5 and TRBJ1-2; perhaps TRBD1 as D (5 bases). The CDR3 contains 14 residues. CDR1 and CDR2 (germline): MNHEY, SVGAGI. V gave up 5 bases and J gave up 7 bases, with 17 bases separating them. CDR3 in amino acids: CASSPHGGNFGYTF. CDR3 sequence (DNA): TGTGCCAGCAGTCCGCACGGGGGAAATTTTGGCTACACCTTC.

The chain employs TRBV11-2 and TRBJ1-1, with D perhaps matching TRBD1 (6 bases). The CDR3 loop spans 12 amino acids. Germline V gene lookup returns CDR1 SGHAT and CDR2 FQNNGV. V dropped 5 bases and J dropped 8 bases, with 12 bases sitting between them. Here the CDR3 reads CASSPGTFEAFF. CDR3 coding DNA: TGTGCCAGCAGCCCAGGGACATTCGAAGCTTTCTTT.

The chain recombines TRBV7-9 with TRBJ1-1, with D perhaps matching TRBD1 (6 bases). The CDR3 spans 15 residues. V shed 5 bases and J shed 0 bases, with 13 bases lying between them. Germline CDR1 and CDR2: SEHNR and FQNEAQ (reference sequence). The DNA for the CDR3 is TGTGCCAGCAGCCACCTAACAGGGATGAACACTGAAGCTTTCTTT. It is translated as CASSHLTGMNTEAFF.

The chain recombines TRBV28 with TRBJ1-1; 7 bases line up with TRBD1. V was pared by 1 base and J by 2 bases, with 7 bases of the junction left unmatched. From germline, CDR1 is MDHEN and CDR2 SYDVKM. This CDR3 is 16 amino acids long. The DNA of the CDR3 is TGTGCCAGCAGTTTATCCCTTACAGGGGCTAACACTGAAGCTTTCTTT. It translates to CASSLSLTGANTEAFF.

The sample holds a few counts of this clone. The rearrangement links TRBV4-3 to TRBJ1-3; D uncertain. Trimming took 1 base from V and 1 from J, leaving 11 bases between them. Germline assignment: CDR1 LGHNA and CDR2 YSLEER. The CDR3 runs to 16 residues. CDR3 in amino acids: CASSQVVGESGNTIYF. The DNA of the CDR3 is TGCGCCAGCAGCCAAGTTGTAGGAGAGTCTGGAAACACCATATATTTT.

The J gene is TRBJ2-2, the V gene TRBV4-1, with 7 bases matching TRBD2. The CDR3 has 17 amino acids. V shed 4 bases and J 4 bases; nucleotides not matched to a gene: 12. Per the germline V gene, CDR1 is MGHRA and CDR2 is YSYEKL. The chain's CDR3 is CASSLDRGGPSTGELFF. The CDR3 coding sequence is TGCGCCAGCAGCCTTGACCGCGGGGGACCCTCCACCGGGGAGCTGTTTTTT.

This chain connects TRBV15 to TRBJ1-2; D unclear. CDR1 is LNHNV, CDR2 YYDKDF, per germline (reference sequence). Deletions cut 0 bases from V and 5 bases from J, with 4 bases between. The CDR3 covers 12 residues. This CDR3 is CATSRDTYGYTF. In DNA form, the CDR3 reads TGTGCCACCAGCAGAGATACATATGGCTACACCTTC.

V usage is TRBV27 and J usage is TRBJ1-1, with TRBD1 identical over 7 bases. The CDR3 totals 11 residues. The J segment lost 6 bases and the V segment lost 9 bases, leaving 4 bases of the junction unmatched. The germline V gene has CDR1 MNHEY and CDR2 SMNVEV (reference sequence). CDR3 sequence (DNA): TGTGCCAGTTCCCAGGGGGCTGAAGCTTTCTTT. It specifies CASSQGAEAFF.

The chain carries TRBV24-1 and TRBJ1-1; 9 nucleotides match TRBD1. Unmatched junction bases numbered 6, after V lost 5 bases and J lost 0 bases. The CDR3 contains 16 residues. Germline CDR1 and CDR2: KGHDR and SFDVKD. The CDR3 protein is CATSAWDRDMNTEAFF. The DNA of the CDR3 is TGTGCCACCAGTGCATGGGACAGGGACATGAACACTGAAGCTTTCTTT.

This sequence joins TRBV19 and TRBJ1-2, with D unclear. This CDR3 comprises 13 residues. From germline, CDR1 is LNHDA and CDR2 SQIVND (reference sequence). The V and J ends lost 1 base and 3 bases respectively, with 6 bases between them. The CDR3: CASSIGRYYGYTF. CDR3 bases: TGTGCCAGTAGTATAGGTCGGTACTATGGCTACACCTTC.

This clone was seen only once. The chain combines TRBV7-8 with TRBJ2-2, with a possible D match to TRBD2 (5 bases). CDR3 size: 16 residues. Germline V gene lookup returns CDR1 SGHVS and CDR2 FQNEAQ. V lost 7 bases and J 7 bases, leaving 22 bases between the germline ends. CDR3 nucleotides: TGTGCCAGCAAGCGGACGCGAGCCCCCGTTAGCGGGGAGCTGTTTTTT. Amino acids: CASKRTRAPVSGELFF.

The J gene is TRBJ1-5, the V gene TRBV6-2 or TRBV6-3, with D perhaps TRBD1 (5 bases). The CDR3 sequence is 13 residues long. CDR1 and CDR2 (germline): MNHEY, SVGEGT. V dropped 6 bases and J dropped 6 bases, with 12 bases sitting between them. CDR3 bases: TGTGCCAGCAGCAACCCCCAGGGTCAGCCCCAGCATTTT. Amino acids: CASSNPQGQPQHF.

The chain uses TRBV4-1 and TRBJ1-1, with 9 bases aligning to TRBD1. The V and J ends lost 2 bases and 7 bases, in that order; junction bases with no gene match: 5. There are 14 residues in the CDR3. Germline V lookup: CDR1 MGHRA, CDR2 YSYEKL. The CDR3 coding sequence is TGCGCCAGCAGCCAACCGGGACAGGGCTTTGAAGCTTTCTTT. It specifies CASSQPGQGFEAFF.

The J gene is TRBJ2-2, the V gene TRBV10-3; 7 bases agree with TRBD1. The trim removed 3 bases at V and 6 bases at J, leaving 7 bases unmatched. Per germline, CDR1 ENHRY and CDR2 SYGVKD. This CDR3 is 15 amino acids long. In DNA form, the CDR3 reads TGTGCCATCAGTGACGGGACAGAAAGAGCCGGGGAGCTGTTTTTT. It is translated as CAISDGTERAGELFF.

The chain carries TRBV20-1 and TRBJ2-3, with TRBD2 matching 16 bases. Losses at the gene ends were 3 bases for V and 3 bases for J; bases not matched to a gene: 9. The germline gives CDR1 DFQATT, CDR2 SNEGSKA (reference sequence). The CDR3 is made up of 18 amino acids. The DNA of the CDR3 is TGCAGTGCTAGTGCGGGACTAGCGGGAGGGCTGAGAACAGATACGCAGTATTTT. Amino acid sequence: CSASAGLAGGLRTDTQYF.